This T cell receptor (beta chain) was documented in a study of regulatory T cells in long-lasting Graves disease. The germline gives CDR1 MDHEN, CDR2 SYDVKM. The CDR3 spans 12 residues. Deletions cut 3 bases from V and 9 bases from J, with 6 bases between. Investigators prepared the TCR beta libraries by applying iRepertoire HTBI primers and Arm-PCR of CDR3 regions. TCRdb reprocessed the multiplex PCR reads via MiXCR and lists one record per CDR3 protein. The sample shows approximately 400,000 distinct CDR3 sequences, more than 20% of them seen only once. The time point denotes: persistent/refractory GD, antithyroid drugs over 5 years with positive TRAb. Making the TCR library involved RNA that had been extracted from PBMCs. Many counts were recorded for this clonotype. What it binds is not known. General study results and limits: Persistent disease favored TRBV28, TRBJ1-2 and TRBJ2-5.

The gene calls are TRBV28 and TRBJ1-6, with unresolved D. The sequence came from a woman aged 40 to 49 with Graves disease. The material sequenced was peripheral blood mononuclear cells (PBMCs), taken when the disease was refractory, from a patient treated with antithyroid drugs. As DNA, the CDR3 is TGTGCCAGCAGTTTGGGGAGTTCACCCCTCCACTTT. Translated: CASSLGSSPLHF.